The 22 T cell receptor beta chains below come from one sample, sequenced in a study of type 1 and type 2 diabetes patients. Amplification started from genomic DNA. Multiplex PCR with 30 forward and 13 reverse primers amplified the TCR beta CDR3. TCRdb itself ran the multiplex PCR reads through MiXCR, one entry per CDR3 protein. There are 270,000 or so distinct CDR3 sequences in the sample; around 47% occur only once, and about 13% lies in the top ten. The sample comprised peripheral blood mononuclear cells (PBMCs). The receptors were sampled from a man younger than 30 with type 2 diabetes.

This clonotype has only a few counts. The rearrangement joins TRBV5-1 to TRBJ2-7; 8 bases are shared with TRBD1. The CDR3 spans 14 residues. CDR1 SGHRS and CDR2 YFSETQ come from the germline V gene. Trimming cost V 4 bases and J 4 bases; bases outside gene matches: 7. This CDR3 is CASSGRDRTYEQYF. The CDR3 DNA reads as TGCGCCAGCAGCGGAAGGGACAGGACGTACGAGCAGTACTTC.

This clonotype was found once. This chain links TRBV30 with TRBJ1-1; 9 bases agree with TRBD1. Trimming removed 0 bases from V and 6 bases from J; junction bases left unmatched: 8. The CDR3 runs 15 residues. CDR1 and CDR2 (germline): GTSNPN, SVGIG (reference sequence). The CDR3 coding sequence is TGTGCCTGGAGTGTCAGAGACAGGGGGAGCGCTGAAGCTTTCTTT. Translating gives CAWSVRDRGSAEAFF.

The rearrangement joins TRBV6-1 to TRBJ2-1; D is ambiguous. Germline CDR1 reads MNHNS; CDR2 reads SASEGT. The length of the CDR3 is 13 residues. V lost 3 bases and J lost 5, with 8 bases in between. The CDR3 reads CASSENRNNEQFF. CDR3 coding DNA: TGTGCCAGCAGTGAGAATAGGAACAATGAGCAGTTCTTC.

In its sample, this clonotype was seen a few times. The chain links TRBV4-2 to TRBJ2-1; 11 bases map to TRBD2. The CDR3 spans 15 residues. Trimming cost V 4 bases and J 8 bases; bases outside gene matches: 7. CDR1 and CDR2 from the germline V gene are LGHNA and YNFKEQ. CDR3 in DNA: TGTGCCAGCAGCCGCACTAGCGGGAGTGGCGATGAGCAGTTCTTC. It encodes CASSRTSGSGDEQFF.

There are a few counts of this clonotype. The chain links TRBV27 to TRBJ1-2; TRBD1 agrees at 9 bases. CDR1 is MNHEY, CDR2 SMNVEV, per germline (reference sequence). Trimming took 1 base from V and 3 from J; bases not matched to a gene: 3. This CDR3 comprises 15 residues. The CDR3 is CASSLWGQGYYGYTF. The CDR3 DNA sequence: TGTGCCAGCAGTTTATGGGGACAGGGCTACTATGGCTACACCTTC.

This clonotype was detected a few times. This sequence joins TRBV6-5 and TRBJ2-7, with D perhaps matching TRBD1 or TRBD2 (5 bases each). The CDR3 totals 18 residues. V lost 4 bases and J 5 bases, leaving 27 bases between the germline ends. Germline V lookup: CDR1 MNHEY, CDR2 SVGAGI. CDR3 DNA sequence: TGTGCCAGCAGTTCCCCGGGGACCGCTGCGCTCCCTCGGGACGAGCAGTACTTC. Its translation is CASSSPGTAALPRDEQYF.

The chain links TRBV6-5 to TRBJ2-7; either TRBD1 or TRBD2 may fit D (7 bases each). Germline CDR1 MNHEY, CDR2 SVGAGI. The CDR3 has 15 amino acids. V lost 5 bases and J 0 bases, leaving 14 bases between the germline ends. CDR3 residues: CASSPRGGNSYEQYF. CDR3 in DNA: TGTGCCAGCAGTCCCAGGGGGGGGAACTCCTACGAGCAGTACTTC.

The rearrangement uses TRBV2 and TRBJ1-4; D gene ambiguous. This CDR3 comprises 14 residues. V gave up 1 base and J gave up 0 bases, with 3 bases separating them. Germline V gene lookup returns CDR1 SNHLY and CDR2 FYNNEI. The CDR3 coding sequence is TGTGCCAGCAGTGAAGTTTCAACTAATGAAAAACTGTTTTTT. Translation gives CASSEVSTNEKLFF. The variable domain in full, with the rest retrieved from reference TRBV2 and TRBJ1-4, is EPEVTQTPSHQVTQMGQEVILRCVPISNHLYFYWYRQILGQKVEFLVSFYNNEISEKSEIFDDQFSVERPDGSNFTLKIRSTKLEDSAMYFCASSEVSTNEKLFFGSGTQLSVL.

Only a few counts were recorded for this clonotype. The chain recombines TRBV28 with TRBJ2-2; TRBD2 aligns across 7 bases. Germline V gene data show CDR1 as MDHEN and CDR2 as SYDVKM. The V gene end was trimmed by 2 bases and the J gene end by 5 bases; junction bases not matched to a gene: 2. The CDR3 contains 14 residues. This CDR3 reads CASSLGLVTGELFF. The CDR3 coding sequence is TGTGCCAGCAGTTTAGGACTAGTGACCGGGGAGCTGTTTTTT. Using reference TRBV28 and TRBJ2-2 for the parts outside the CDR3, the full variable domain is DVKVTQSSRYLVKRTGEKVFLECVQDMDHENMFWYRQDPGLGLRLIYFSYDVKMKEKGDIPEGYSVSREKKERFSLILESASTNQTSMYLCASSLGLVTGELFFGEGSRLTVL.

The sample holds many counts of this clonotype. The chain employs TRBV12-3 or TRBV12-4 and TRBJ2-5; maybe TRBD1 (6 bases). CDR3 length equals 12 residues. V lost 6 bases and J lost 4, with 9 bases in between. CDR3 sequence (DNA): TGTGCCAGCAGAGGACAGACAGAGACCCAGTACTTC. The encoded protein is CASRGQTETQYF.

The chain is built from TRBV30 and TRBJ2-2; 7 bases are shared with TRBD2. V shed 1 base, J shed 0 bases, and the junction held 5 bases outside the gene matches. The CDR3 runs 16 residues. CDR1 GTSNPN and CDR2 SVGIG come from the germline V gene (reference sequence). CDR3: CAWSARLATNTGELFF. In nucleotides, the CDR3 is TGTGCCTGGAGTGCGAGACTAGCAACGAACACCGGGGAGCTGTTTTTT.

This clonotype was seen only a few times. This chain joins TRBV19 and TRBJ1-2; weak D call: TRBD1 (5 bases). The ends were cut back, 4 bases at V and 4 bases at J, with 7 bases in the middle. Per germline, CDR1 LNHDA and CDR2 SQIVND (reference sequence). The CDR3 is 12 amino acids. CDR3 protein: CASSTTVYGYTF. The DNA for the CDR3 is TGTGCCAGTAGTACGACAGTCTATGGCTACACCTTC.

In the case of this clonotype: This may come from a read error, since a much larger clone is one base off. This chain connects TRBV7-2 to TRBJ1-2, with 7 bases that match TRBD1. After removal of 8 bases from V and 4 bases from J, the junction contained 7 bases not matched to a gene. The CDR3 totals 13 residues. Germline assignment: CDR1 SGHTA and CDR2 FQGNSA. CDR3 loop: CASAETGPYGYTF. DNA for the CDR3: TGTGCCAGCGCCGAGACAGGGCCCTATGGCTACACCTTC.

The chain is built from TRBV7-2 and TRBJ1-2; D ambiguous. The CDR3 spans 14 residues. From germline, CDR1 is SGHTA and CDR2 FQGNSA. V lost 0 bases to trimming and J lost 6 bases, with 11 bases between them. CDR3 DNA: TGTGCCAGCAGCTTAGCGGGCAGGAACCATGGCTACACCTTC. Protein product: CASSLAGRNHGYTF.

This clonotype was counted a few times. The CDR3 sequence is CASSPRQGLSYEQYF. In nucleotides, the CDR3 is TGTGCCAGCAGTCCTCGACAGGGACTCTCCTACGAGCAGTACTTC. This chain uses TRBV6-5 with TRBJ2-7; maybe TRBD1 (7 bases). Trimming removed 5 bases at V and 0 bases at J, with 14 bases between. CDR1 MNHEY and CDR2 SVGAGI come from the germline V gene. This CDR3 is 15 amino acids long.

The CDR3 DNA follows: TGTGCCAGCAGCTGGGGGTCCACCTACGAGCAGTACTTC. It is translated as CASSWGSTYEQYF. The chain uses TRBV5-4 and TRBJ2-7, with D perhaps given as TRBD1 or TRBD2 (5 bases each). CDR1 is SGHNT, CDR2 YYREEE, per germline (reference sequence). Trimming stripped 3 bases from V and 2 bases from J, with 9 bases between. This CDR3 region has 13 residues.

This clonotype showed up many times. The chain has TRBV19 and TRBJ2-7; D is perhaps TRBD1 (6 bases). Deletions cut 3 bases from V and 3 bases from J, with 12 bases between. The germline V gene has CDR1 LNHDA and CDR2 SQIVND (reference sequence). This CDR3 has 14 residues. CDR3 protein: CASSIYSRGYEQYF. The CDR3 nucleotides are TGTGCCAGTAGTATCTACAGCAGGGGCTACGAGCAGTACTTC.

This chain links TRBV5-1 with TRBJ1-4; TRBD1 matches at 8 bases. The junction had 5 bases not matched to a gene; V was cut back by 4 bases and J by 6 bases. The CDR3 is made up of 14 amino acids. From germline, CDR1 is SGHRS and CDR2 YFSETQ. The DNA of the CDR3 is TGCGCCAGCAGCCCAGGACAGGGCGATGAAAAACTGTTTTTT. Amino acids: CASSPGQGDEKLFF.

This clonotype has a handful of counts. The chain recombines TRBV30 with TRBJ2-5; D could derive from TRBD1 or TRBD2 (6 bases each). V was clipped by 0 bases and J by 5 bases, with 10 bases between them. Germline assignment: CDR1 GTSNPN and CDR2 SVGIG (reference sequence). The CDR3 is 13 residues long. CDR3 region: CAWSVPGAETQYF. CDR3 coding DNA: TGTGCCTGGAGTGTACCGGGGGCGGAGACCCAGTACTTC.

This clonotype came up a few times. The chain is built from TRBV10-2 and TRBJ2-2, with a weak D call TRBD1 (6 bases). The ends were cut back, 3 bases at V and 4 bases at J, with 9 bases in the middle. The CDR3 totals 14 residues. The germline V gene encodes CDR1 WSHSY and CDR2 SAAADI. This CDR3 reads CASSDRGSTGELFF. The CDR3 DNA sequence: TGCGCCAGCAGTGACAGGGGATCCACCGGGGAGCTGTTTTTT.

CDR3 residues: CATRGAGEGDTQYF. The CDR3 nucleotides are TGTGCCACCAGGGGGGCGGGAGAGGGAGATACGCAGTATTTT. V and J are TRBV10-3 and TRBJ2-3; D is tentatively TRBD1 or TRBD2 (7 bases each). V gave up 10 bases and J gave up 5 bases, with 19 bases separating them. CDR3 length: 14 residues. Germline V CDR1 and CDR2: ENHRY, SYGVKD.

The chain uses TRBV6-2 or TRBV6-3 and TRBJ2-7; 7 bases align to TRBD1. Germline V gene lookup returns CDR1 MNHEY and CDR2 SVGEGT. This CDR3 has 15 residues. Trimming took 6 bases from V and 3 from J; bases not matched to a gene: 11. CDR3 sequence reads: CASSGQATSNYEQYF. DNA for the CDR3: TGTGCCAGCAGCGGACAGGCTACATCGAACTACGAGCAGTACTTC.